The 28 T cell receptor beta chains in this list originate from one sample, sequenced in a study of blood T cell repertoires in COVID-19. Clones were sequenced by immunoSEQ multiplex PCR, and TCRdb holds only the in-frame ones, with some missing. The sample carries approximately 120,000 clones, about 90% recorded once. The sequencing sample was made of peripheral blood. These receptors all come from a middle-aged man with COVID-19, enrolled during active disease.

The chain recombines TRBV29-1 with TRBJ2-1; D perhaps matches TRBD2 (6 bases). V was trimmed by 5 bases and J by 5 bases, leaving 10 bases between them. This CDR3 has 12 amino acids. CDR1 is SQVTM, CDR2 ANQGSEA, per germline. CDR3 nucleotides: TGCAGCGTTTCCGCGGGGAACAATGAGCAGTTCTTC. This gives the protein CSVSAGNNEQFF.

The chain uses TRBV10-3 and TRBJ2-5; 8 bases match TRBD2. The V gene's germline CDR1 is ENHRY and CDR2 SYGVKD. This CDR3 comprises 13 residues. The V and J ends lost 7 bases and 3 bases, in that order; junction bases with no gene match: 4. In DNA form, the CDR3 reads TGTGCCATCAAGGGACTAGGGGAAGAGACCCAGTACTTC. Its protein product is CAIKGLGEETQYF.

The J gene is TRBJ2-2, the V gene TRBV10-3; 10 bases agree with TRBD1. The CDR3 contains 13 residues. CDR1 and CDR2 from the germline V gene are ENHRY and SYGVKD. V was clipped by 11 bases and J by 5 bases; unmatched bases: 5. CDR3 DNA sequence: TGTGCCCACGGACAGGGGGGAACCGGGGAGCTGTTTTTT. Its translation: CAHGQGGTGELFF.

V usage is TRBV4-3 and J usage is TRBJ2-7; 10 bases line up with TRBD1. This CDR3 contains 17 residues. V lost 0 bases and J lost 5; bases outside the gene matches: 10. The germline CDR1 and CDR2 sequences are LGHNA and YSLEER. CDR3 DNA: TGCGCCAGCAGCCAAGACGGTAGGGGACAGGGGCGCAACGAGCAGTACTTC. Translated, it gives CASSQDGRGQGRNEQYF.

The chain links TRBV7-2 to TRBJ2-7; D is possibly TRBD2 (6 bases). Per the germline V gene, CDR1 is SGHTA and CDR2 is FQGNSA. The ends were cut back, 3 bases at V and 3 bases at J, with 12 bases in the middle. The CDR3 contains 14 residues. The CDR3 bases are TGTGCCAGCAGCTTTGGCGGGGCAAACTACGAGCAGTACTTC. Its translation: CASSFGGANYEQYF.

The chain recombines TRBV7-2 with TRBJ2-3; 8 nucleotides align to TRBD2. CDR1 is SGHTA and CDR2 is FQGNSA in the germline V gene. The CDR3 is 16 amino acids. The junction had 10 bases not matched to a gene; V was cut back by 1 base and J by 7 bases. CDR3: CASSLVASGSRNTQYF. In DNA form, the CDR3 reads TGTGCCAGCAGCTTAGTGGCCAGCGGGAGTCGAAATACGCAGTATTTT.

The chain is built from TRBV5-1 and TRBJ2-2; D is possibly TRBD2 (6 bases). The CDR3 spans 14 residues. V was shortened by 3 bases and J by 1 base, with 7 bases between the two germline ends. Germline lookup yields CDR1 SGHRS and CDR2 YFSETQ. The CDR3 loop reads CASSWGGNTGELFF. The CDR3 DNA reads TGCGCCAGCAGCTGGGGAGGGAACACCGGGGAGCTGTTTTTT.

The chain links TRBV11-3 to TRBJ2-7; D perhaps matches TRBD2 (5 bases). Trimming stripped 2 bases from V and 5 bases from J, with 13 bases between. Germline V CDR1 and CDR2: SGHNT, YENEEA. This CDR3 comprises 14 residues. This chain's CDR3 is CASSLRAEDHEQYF. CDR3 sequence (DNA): TGTGCCAGCAGCTTACGAGCGGAAGACCACGAGCAGTACTTC.

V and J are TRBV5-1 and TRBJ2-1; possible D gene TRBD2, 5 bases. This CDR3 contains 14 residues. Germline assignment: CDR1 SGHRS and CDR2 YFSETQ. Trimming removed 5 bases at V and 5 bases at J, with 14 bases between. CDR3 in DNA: TGCGCCAGCAGTTACGGGAAGCAAAACAATGAGCAGTTCTTC. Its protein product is CASSYGKQNNEQFF.

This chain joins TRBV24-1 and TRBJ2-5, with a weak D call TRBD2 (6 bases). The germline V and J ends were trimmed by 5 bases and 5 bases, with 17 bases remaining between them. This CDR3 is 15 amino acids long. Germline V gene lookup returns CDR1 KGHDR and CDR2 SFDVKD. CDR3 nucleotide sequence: TGTGCCACCAGTGTTTCAACGGGAGAGGCGGAGACCCAGTACTTC. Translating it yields CATSVSTGEAETQYF.

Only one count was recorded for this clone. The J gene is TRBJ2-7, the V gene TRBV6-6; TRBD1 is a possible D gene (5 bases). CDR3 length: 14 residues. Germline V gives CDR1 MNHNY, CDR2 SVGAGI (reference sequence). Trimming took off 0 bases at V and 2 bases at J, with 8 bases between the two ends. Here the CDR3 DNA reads TGTGCCAGCAGTTACTCTTTGGGGCCCTACGAGCAGTACTTC. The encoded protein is CASSYSLGPYEQYF.

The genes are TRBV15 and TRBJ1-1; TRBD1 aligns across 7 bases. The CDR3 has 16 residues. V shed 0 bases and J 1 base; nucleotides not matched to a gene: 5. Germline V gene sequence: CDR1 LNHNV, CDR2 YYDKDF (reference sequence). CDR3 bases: TGTGCCACCAGCAGAGATTATCAGGGGGGGAACACTGAAGCTTTCTTT. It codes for CATSRDYQGGNTEAFF.

The CDR3 region is CATSDPGTSGAALKETQYF. The CDR3 DNA is TGTGCCACCAGTGATCCGGGGACTAGCGGAGCGGCACTTAAAGAGACCCAGTACTTC. J is TRBJ2-5 and V is TRBV24-1; TRBD2 aligns across 11 bases. The germline V gene has CDR1 KGHDR and CDR2 SFDVKD. V dropped 3 bases and J dropped 3; count of bases not matched to a gene: 14. The CDR3 length is 19 residues.

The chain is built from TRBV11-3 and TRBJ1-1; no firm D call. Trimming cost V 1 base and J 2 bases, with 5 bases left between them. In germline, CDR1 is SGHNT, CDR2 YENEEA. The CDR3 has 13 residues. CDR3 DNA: TGTGCCAGCAGCTTAGGCACAAACACTGAAGCTTTCTTT. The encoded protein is CASSLGTNTEAFF.

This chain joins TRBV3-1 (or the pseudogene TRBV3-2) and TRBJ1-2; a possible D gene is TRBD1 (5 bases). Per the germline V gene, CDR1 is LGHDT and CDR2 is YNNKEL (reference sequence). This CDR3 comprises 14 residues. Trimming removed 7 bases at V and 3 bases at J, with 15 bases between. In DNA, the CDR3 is TGTGCCAGCACCCCCAACACAGGAGACTATGGCTACACCTTC. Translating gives CASTPNTGDYGYTF.

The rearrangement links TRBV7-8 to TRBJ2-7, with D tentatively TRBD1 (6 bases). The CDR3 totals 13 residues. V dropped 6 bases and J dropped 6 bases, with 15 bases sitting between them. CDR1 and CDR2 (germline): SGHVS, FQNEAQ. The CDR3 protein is CASSKDRLIEQYF. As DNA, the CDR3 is TGTGCCAGCAGTAAAGACAGGCTTATCGAGCAGTACTTC. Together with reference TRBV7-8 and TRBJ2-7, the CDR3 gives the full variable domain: GAGVSQSPRYKVAKRGQDVALRCDPISGHVSLFWYQQALGQGPEFLTYFQNEAQLDKSGLPSDRFFAERPEGSVSTLKIQRTQQEDSAVYLCASSKDRLIEQYFGPGTRLTVT.

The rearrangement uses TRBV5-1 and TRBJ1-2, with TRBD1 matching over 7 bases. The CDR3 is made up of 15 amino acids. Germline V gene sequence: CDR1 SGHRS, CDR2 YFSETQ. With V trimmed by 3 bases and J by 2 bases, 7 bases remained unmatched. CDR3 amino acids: CASSSRTGLNYGYTF. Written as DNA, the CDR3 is TGCGCCAGCAGCTCCAGGACAGGACTAAACTATGGCTACACCTTC.

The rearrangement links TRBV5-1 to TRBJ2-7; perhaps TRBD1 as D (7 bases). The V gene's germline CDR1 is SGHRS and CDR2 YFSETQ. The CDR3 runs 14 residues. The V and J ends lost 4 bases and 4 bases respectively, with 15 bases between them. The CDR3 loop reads CASSPEGAPYEQYF. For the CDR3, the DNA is TGCGCCAGCAGCCCGGAGGGGGCCCCTTACGAGCAGTACTTC.

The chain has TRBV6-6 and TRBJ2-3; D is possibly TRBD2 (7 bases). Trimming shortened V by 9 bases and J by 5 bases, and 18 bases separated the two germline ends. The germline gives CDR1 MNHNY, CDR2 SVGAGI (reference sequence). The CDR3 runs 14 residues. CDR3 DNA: TGTGCCAGTTTGGGAGGGGGTCTAAGAGATACGCAGTATTTT. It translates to CASLGGGLRDTQYF.

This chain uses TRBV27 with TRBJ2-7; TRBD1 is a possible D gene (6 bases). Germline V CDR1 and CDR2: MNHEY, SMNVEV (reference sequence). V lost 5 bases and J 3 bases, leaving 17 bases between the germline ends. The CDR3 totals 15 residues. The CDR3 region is CASSLREQGRYEQYF. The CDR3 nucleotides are TGTGCCAGCAGTCTCCGCGAACAGGGTCGCTACGAGCAGTACTTC.

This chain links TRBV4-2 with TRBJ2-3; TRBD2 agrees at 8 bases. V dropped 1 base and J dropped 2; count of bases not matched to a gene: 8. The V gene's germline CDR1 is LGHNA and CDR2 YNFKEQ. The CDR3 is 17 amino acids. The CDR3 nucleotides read TGTGCCAGCAGCCAAGTGGAACTAGCGGCTAACACAGATACGCAGTATTTT. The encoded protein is CASSQVELAANTDTQYF.

The CDR3 nucleotides read TGTGCCACCCGACAGGGGGTTAATCAGCCCCAGCATTTT. Its protein is CATRQGVNQPQHF. This rearrangement joins TRBV27 to TRBJ1-5; 9 nucleotides match TRBD1. From germline, CDR1 is MNHEY and CDR2 SMNVEV (reference sequence). The CDR3 consists of 13 residues. V lost 10 bases, J lost 4 bases, and 5 bases stayed unmatched.

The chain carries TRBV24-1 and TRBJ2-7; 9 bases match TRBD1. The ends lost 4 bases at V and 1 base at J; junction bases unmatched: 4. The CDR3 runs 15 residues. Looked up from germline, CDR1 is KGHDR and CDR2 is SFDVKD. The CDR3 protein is CATSEFGTGSYEQYF. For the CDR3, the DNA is TGTGCCACCAGTGAGTTCGGGACAGGGTCCTACGAGCAGTACTTC.

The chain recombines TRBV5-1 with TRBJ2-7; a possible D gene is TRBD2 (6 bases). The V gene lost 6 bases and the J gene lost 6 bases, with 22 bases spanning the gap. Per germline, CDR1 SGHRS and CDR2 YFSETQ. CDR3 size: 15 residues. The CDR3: CASTHLDGSRGEQYV. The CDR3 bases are TGCGCCAGCACCCATCTTGACGGGAGTCGGGGCGAGCAGTACGTC.

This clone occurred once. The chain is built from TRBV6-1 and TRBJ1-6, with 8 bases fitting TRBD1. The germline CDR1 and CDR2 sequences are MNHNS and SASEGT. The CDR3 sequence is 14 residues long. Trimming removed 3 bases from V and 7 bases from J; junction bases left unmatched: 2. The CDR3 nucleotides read TGTGCCAGCAGTGATGACAGGGGAAATTCACCCCTCCACTTT. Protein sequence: CASSDDRGNSPLHF.

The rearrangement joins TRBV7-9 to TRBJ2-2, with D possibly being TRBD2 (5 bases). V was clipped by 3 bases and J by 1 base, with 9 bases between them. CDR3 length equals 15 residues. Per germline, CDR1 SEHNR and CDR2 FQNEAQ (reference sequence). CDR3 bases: TGTGCCAGCAGCTTGGACTCCAAGAACACCGGGGAGCTGTTTTTT. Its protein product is CASSLDSKNTGELFF.

The chain's CDR3 is CASSPRGLVIETQYF. The CDR3 nucleotides read TGTGCCAGCAGCCCCAGGGGACTAGTAATAGAGACCCAGTACTTC. The V gene is TRBV7-8, the J gene TRBJ2-5; 8 bases match TRBD2. The CDR3 extends over 15 amino acids. V lost 5 bases, J lost 4 bases, and 9 bases stayed unmatched. Germline CDR1 SGHVS, CDR2 FQNEAQ.

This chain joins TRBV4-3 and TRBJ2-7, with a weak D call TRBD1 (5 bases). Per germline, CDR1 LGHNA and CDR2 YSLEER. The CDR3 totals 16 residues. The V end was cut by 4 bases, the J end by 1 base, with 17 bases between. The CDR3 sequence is CASSPKTDSPSYEQYF. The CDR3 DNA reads TGCGCCAGCAGCCCAAAGACAGATTCTCCATCCTACGAGCAGTACTTC.